This T cell receptor (beta chain) comes out of a study of technical replicates of blood from several donors. Trimming cost V 2 bases and J 7 bases, with 14 bases left between them. Germline V gene sequence: CDR1 MNHNS, CDR2 SASEGT. The CDR3 is made up of 14 amino acids. This table comes from immunoSEQ multiplex PCR, and its TCRdb copy is limited to in-frame clones, with some not included. The top ten hold approximately 0.4% of the sample, which has approximately 77,000 clones, approximately 94% seen once. The chain is built from TRBV6-1 and TRBJ2-5; D may be TRBD2 (5 bases). The specimen was T cells isolated from PBMCs. This TCR derives from a human donor in good health. The chain's CDR3 is CASSEIGEWVTQYF. DNA for the CDR3: TGTGCCAGCAGTGAAATCGGGGAGTGGGTGACCCAGTACTTC.